Below are 5 T cell receptor beta chains sequenced from a single sample in a study of identical twins. Each CDR3 protein gets one entry after TCRdb re-called the 5' RACE reads with MiXCR. The table lists about 470,000 distinct CDR3 sequences, 24% of them singletons. The data also belong to a second study, concerning T cells expressing NK-cell markers.

The specimen was CD4+ T cells sorted from blood. Receptors originate from a woman between 18 and 29 years old in good health.

This clonotype was observed many times. The chain carries TRBV27 and TRBJ1-1, with TRBD1 matching over 7 bases. The junction had 6 bases not matched to a gene; V was cut back by 5 bases and J by 0 bases. The length of the CDR3 is 15 residues. Germline V gene lookup returns CDR1 MNHEY and CDR2 SMNVEV (reference sequence). CDR3 DNA sequence: TGTGCCAGCAGTAAACGGACAGGATTGAACACTGAAGCTTTCTTT. This codes for CASSKRTGLNTEAFF.

This clonotype has only a few counts. The chain is built from TRBV6-1 and TRBJ2-1; TRBD2 is a possible D gene (6 bases). From germline, CDR1 is MNHNS and CDR2 SASEGT. The CDR3 covers 14 residues. Trimming stripped 3 bases from V and 7 bases from J, with 13 bases between. CDR3 loop: CASSDAGNPNEQFF. DNA for the CDR3: TGTGCCAGCAGTGATGCGGGAAACCCAAATGAGCAGTTCTTC.

The chain has TRBV12-3 or TRBV12-4 and TRBJ2-1; 7 bases match TRBD1. CDR3 length: 15 residues. V trimming: 5 bases; J trimming: 4 bases; junction bases outside the gene matches: 8. The DNA for the CDR3 is TGTGCCAGCAGTCGACCCGGGACAGTTTACAATGAGCAGTTCTTC. It codes for CASSRPGTVYNEQFF.

The V and J genes are TRBV7-8 and TRBJ2-7; unclear D gene. The length of the CDR3 is 15 residues. Germline CDR1 SGHVS, CDR2 FQNEAQ. Deletions cut 1 base from V and 4 bases from J, with 14 bases between. This CDR3 is CASSLGAGDFYEQYF. For the CDR3, the DNA is TGTGCCAGCAGCTTAGGGGCAGGTGACTTTTACGAGCAGTACTTC.

This rearrangement joins TRBV20-1 to TRBJ1-6; TRBD1 matches at 9 bases. V was pared by 5 bases and J by 6 bases, with 8 bases of the junction left unmatched. From germline, CDR1 is DFQATT and CDR2 SNEGSKA (reference sequence). The CDR3 loop spans 15 amino acids. CDR3 in DNA: TGCAGTGCTGCATATCCGGGACAGGGTAATTCACCCCTCCACTTT. It translates to CSAAYPGQGNSPLHF.